This T cell receptor beta chain was captured by sequencing in a study of control samples from healthy donors and cancer patients. Germline V gene lookup returns CDR1 SGHTA and CDR2 FQGNSA. After removal of 0 bases from V and 2 bases from J, the junction contained 1 base not matched to a gene. The CDR3 runs to 14 residues. As concerns this clone: Additional DNA sequences in this sample encode the identical CDR3.

Clones were read by immunoSEQ multiplex PCR, and TCRdb kept only the in-frame ones, dropping some. The data contain approximately 170,000 clones, roughly 91% of them seen just once; the ten biggest clones take up approximately 1.5%. The V call is TRBV7-2, the J call TRBJ2-7; 7 bases are shared with TRBD2. The material sequenced was blood. The TCR originated in a woman in her thirties in good health. In nucleotides, the CDR3 is TGTGCCAGCAGCTTAGCGGGAGGGCCCTACGAGCAGTACTTC. Protein product: CASSLAGGPYEQYF.